This T cell receptor (beta chain) comes out of a study of CD8 T cells in Susac syndrome. Sequencing of TCR beta was carried out in blood CD8+ and CD4+ T cells. This CDR3 comprises 14 residues. The V gene's germline CDR1 is SGHVS and CDR2 FNYEAQ. J lost 0 bases, V lost 5 bases, and 3 bases had no gene match. RNA amounts of about 0.45 to 1 ug underwent reverse transcription with random hexamers. It was immunoSEQ multiplex PCR that amplified TCR beta CDR3 across 54 Vbeta and 13 Jbeta. TCRdb analysed the immunoSEQ multiplex PCR reads with MiXCR anew, one entry per CDR3 protein. The top ten clones hold about 0.12% of a sample with over 95,000 distinct CDR3 sequences, less than 95% of them seen once.

The V call is TRBV7-6, the J call TRBJ2-7; 8 positions match TRBD1. The source material was CD8+ T cells from PBMCs. This TCR was sampled from a human donor in good health. CDR3 nucleotide sequence: TGTGCCAGCAGCCCGGACAGGGACTCCTACGAGCAGTACTTC. Its translation is CASSPDRDSYEQYF. The full variable domain, its missing parts supplied by reference TRBV7-6 and TRBJ2-7, is GAGVSQSPRYKVTKRGQDVALRCDPISGHVSLYWYRQALGQGPEFLTYFNYEAQQDKSGLPNDRFSAERPEGSISTLTIQRTEQRDSAMYRCASSPDRDSYEQYFGPGTRLTVT.